This T cell receptor (beta chain) came from a study of T cell responses to AZD1222 COVID-19 vaccine. V shed 10 bases and J 2 bases; nucleotides not matched to a gene: 7. CDR1 is MNHEY and CDR2 is SVGAGI in the germline V gene. The CDR3 is 13 amino acids. Remarks on this clone: As yet, its antigen is unknown.

General study results and limits: Once two AZD1222 doses were given, Spike-specific TCR breadth and depth went up. Seropositive at baseline were only five or six AZD1222 recipients. Clonal diversity was possibly underestimated, and the donors were mostly white British, with more females.

The data were produced by immunoSEQ multiplex PCR, yet TCRdb's version contains in-frame clones alone and is incomplete. Of about 42,000 clones listed, around 88% are singletons. Samples with a second dose at about 4 or about 12 weeks were pooled together. The source was peripheral blood, collected 28 days after the second AZD1222 dose. The TCR sequence derives from an adult who received the AZD1222 COVID-19 vaccine. The rearrangement uses TRBV6-5 and TRBJ1-1; 7 positions match TRBD1. The CDR3 here is CATKTGSNTEAFF. As DNA, the CDR3 is TGTGCCACCAAGACAGGGAGTAACACTGAAGCTTTCTTT.